Listed here are 29 T cell receptor beta chains from one sample, sequenced in a study of early T cells in non-severe SARS-CoV-2 infection. TCRdb passed the 5' RACE reads through MiXCR, listing each CDR3 protein once. Of some 70,000 distinct CDR3 sequences listed, roughly 9.5% are singletons. The specimen was whole blood. Every receptor here comes from an adult who was a healthcare worker with PCR-confirmed SARS-CoV-2 infection or an uninfected control (not recorded which).

This clonotype was picked up a small number of times. The chain joins TRBV2 to TRBJ2-3, with D possibly called TRBD1 or TRBD2 (5 bases each). The CDR3 runs to 15 residues. Germline-derived CDR1 and CDR2 are SNHLY and FYNNEI. V was cut by 6 bases and J by 3 bases, with 16 bases left in between. The CDR3 is CASSAGTHSTDTQYF. The CDR3 DNA is TGTGCCAGCAGCGCCGGGACCCACTCAACAGATACGCAGTATTTT.

The table lists this clonotype with many counts. This sequence joins TRBV25-1 and TRBJ2-5, with D possibly matching TRBD1 (6 bases). This CDR3 is built from 15 residues. Germline assignment: CDR1 MGHDK and CDR2 SYGVNS. V dropped 2 bases and J dropped 2 bases, with 12 bases sitting between them. CDR3 sequence reads: CASSEDLTGQETQYF. The DNA of the CDR3 is TGTGCCAGCAGTGAAGATCTGACAGGACAAGAGACCCAGTACTTC.

This clonotype was recorded many times. This chain uses TRBV29-1 with TRBJ1-2; D is unresolved. There are 13 residues in the CDR3. CDR1 is SQVTM, CDR2 ANQGSEA, per germline. V lost 1 base and J lost 6, with 12 bases in between. The CDR3 loop is CSVEGAESDGYTF. Written as DNA, the CDR3 is TGCAGCGTTGAAGGGGCCGAGAGCGATGGCTACACCTTC.

There are a few counts of this clonotype. The chain combines TRBV3-1 with TRBJ1-1; a weak D match, TRBD1 (6 bases). CDR1 and CDR2 (germline): LGHDT, YNNKEL (reference sequence). The V gene lost 4 bases and the J gene lost 4 bases, with 13 bases spanning the gap. The CDR3 has 14 residues. For the CDR3, the DNA is TGTGCCAGCAGCCCATCGGGGGCGGTCACTGAAGCTTTCTTT. Translated, it gives CASSPSGAVTEAFF.

At least ten counts were recorded for this clonotype. This chain connects TRBV29-1 to TRBJ1-2; D is ambiguous. Germline V gives CDR1 SQVTM, CDR2 ANQGSEA. The ends were cut back, 4 bases at V and 5 bases at J, with 14 bases in the middle. CDR3 size: 13 residues. The CDR3 sequence is CSVGVSAMYGYTF. CDR3 nucleotide sequence: TGCAGCGTTGGGGTCAGTGCAATGTATGGCTACACCTTC.

J is TRBJ2-1 and V is TRBV7-2; no clear D gene. The V end lost 1 base, the J end lost 0 bases, and 7 bases lay between the germline ends. CDR1 and CDR2 from the germline V gene are SGHTA and FQGNSA. The CDR3 has 15 residues. DNA for the CDR3: TGTGCCAGCAGCTTAGATATTAGCTCCTACAATGAGCAGTTCTTC. Amino acid sequence: CASSLDISSYNEQFF.

The chain recombines TRBV29-1 with TRBJ1-1, with D maybe TRBD1 (6 bases). This CDR3 region has 14 residues. V dropped 3 bases and J dropped 5 bases, with 16 bases sitting between them. The germline V gene encodes CDR1 SQVTM and CDR2 ANQGSEA. In nucleotides, the CDR3 is TGCAGCGTTGAGGCAGCAGGGGCTTGGACTGAAGCTTTCTTT. Its protein is CSVEAAGAWTEAFF.

This chain joins TRBV29-1 and TRBJ2-7, with D hard to call. The CDR3 length is 13 residues. Germline lookup yields CDR1 SQVTM and CDR2 ANQGSEA. Trimming stripped 0 bases from V and 2 bases from J, with 8 bases between. Here the CDR3 DNA reads TGCAGCGTTGAAGACCCAATGGCCTACGAGCAGTACTTC. Translated, it gives CSVEDPMAYEQYF.

This clonotype has at least ten counts. This rearrangement joins TRBV10-1 to TRBJ1-5; 10 positions match TRBD1. The CDR3 has 18 amino acids. With V trimmed by 0 bases and J by 0 bases, 5 bases remained unmatched. Germline CDR1 and CDR2: WNHNN and SYGVQD (reference sequence). This CDR3 is CASSESRDRGHSNQPQHF. The CDR3 coding sequence is TGCGCCAGCAGTGAGTCGCGGGACAGGGGTCATAGCAATCAGCCCCAGCATTTT.

This clonotype was observed many times. This chain connects TRBV20-1 to TRBJ2-7, with D uncertain. V gave up 7 bases and J gave up 5 bases, with 12 bases separating them. The CDR3 is made up of 11 amino acids. In germline, CDR1 is DFQATT, CDR2 SNEGSKA (reference sequence). CDR3: CSGEIEHEQYF. The CDR3 DNA reads TGCAGTGGAGAGATTGAGCACGAGCAGTACTTC.

This chain links TRBV7-2 with TRBJ2-7; TRBD2 matches at 9 bases. The CDR3 contains 15 residues. The germline gives CDR1 SGHTA, CDR2 FQGNSA. J was trimmed by 8 bases and V by 1 base; bases with no gene match: 9. The CDR3 loop reads CASSLDAAGGGQQYF. Written as DNA, the CDR3 is TGTGCCAGCAGCTTAGATGCTGCGGGAGGGGGGCAGCAGTACTTC.

This clonotype showed up many times. This chain connects TRBV7-9 to TRBJ2-3; 12 bases match TRBD2. The ends lost 0 bases at V and 7 bases at J; junction bases unmatched: 20. Germline CDR1 and CDR2: SEHNR and FQNEAQ (reference sequence). The CDR3 runs to 21 residues. The DNA for the CDR3 is TGTGCCAGCAGCTTAGCGCTAGTACTAGCGGGGGGTCCCGAGGAACTCCATACGCAGTATTTT. This encodes CASSLALVLAGGPEELHTQYF.

In its sample, this clonotype was seen a few times. The chain couples TRBV6-5 to TRBJ2-2; possibly TRBD1 for D (6 bases). Trimming removed 6 bases at V and 7 bases at J, with 15 bases between. The CDR3 consists of 14 residues. Looked up from germline, CDR1 is MNHEY and CDR2 is SVGAGI. This CDR3 is CASSSGQFIGELFF. DNA of the CDR3: TGTGCCAGCAGCTCCGGACAGTTCATCGGGGAGCTGTTTTTT.

Many counts were recorded for this clonotype. The chain couples TRBV29-1 to TRBJ2-1; 11 bases fit TRBD2. The trim removed 1 base at V and 10 bases at J, leaving 6 bases unmatched. The CDR3 covers 14 residues. Germline-derived CDR1 and CDR2 are SQVTM and ANQGSEA. CDR3: CSVEGLAGWQEQFF. In DNA, the CDR3 is TGCAGCGTTGAAGGACTAGCGGGATGGCAGGAGCAGTTCTTC.

There are a few counts of this clonotype. The chain recombines TRBV7-3 with TRBJ2-3; 8 bases line up with TRBD2. Losses at the gene ends were 3 bases for V and 1 base for J; bases not matched to a gene: 6. CDR1 is SGHTA, CDR2 FQGTGA, per germline. The CDR3 sequence is 16 residues long. CDR3: CASSLSGRGGTDTQYF. The CDR3 DNA reads as TGTGCCAGCAGCTTGAGCGGGAGAGGGGGCACAGATACGCAGTATTTT.

The table lists this clonotype with many counts. The V and J genes are TRBV6-2 or TRBV6-3 and TRBJ2-1; D remains ambiguous. Between the trimmed V and J ends, which lost 0 bases and 4 bases, there was a span of 7 bases. CDR1 and CDR2 (germline): MNHEY, SVGEGT. This CDR3 is built from 14 residues. CDR3 nucleotide sequence: TGTGCCAGCAGTTACTCTTGGGAATACAATGAGCAGTTCTTC. Translating gives CASSYSWEYNEQFF.

This clonotype was observed a handful of times. The V and J genes are TRBV20-1 and TRBJ2-3, with 10 positions matching TRBD2. The J segment lost 6 bases and the V segment lost 7 bases, leaving 16 bases of the junction unmatched. The germline V gene encodes CDR1 DFQATT and CDR2 SNEGSKA (reference sequence). CDR3 size: 16 residues. The CDR3 loop is CSVRIGVLAGVDTQYF. For the CDR3, the DNA is TGCAGTGTTAGGATAGGCGTCCTAGCGGGAGTTGATACGCAGTATTTT.

The chain employs TRBV2 and TRBJ2-2, with D possibly being TRBD1 (5 bases). With 6 bases removed from V and 2 bases from J, the gap between germline ends came to 10 bases. CDR3 length: 14 residues. Germline CDR1 reads SNHLY; CDR2 reads FYNNEI. The CDR3 nucleotides are TGTGCCAGCAGGCCAGGGCGTAACACCGGGGAGCTGTTTTTT. Translating gives CASRPGRNTGELFF.

This clonotype was seen many times. The V gene is TRBV20-1, the J gene TRBJ2-5; D is possibly TRBD2 (5 bases). The germline V gene has CDR1 DFQATT and CDR2 SNEGSKA (reference sequence). There are 12 residues in the CDR3. V lost 3 bases and J 4 bases, leaving 9 bases between the germline ends. CDR3 amino acids: CSASTRGETQYF. CDR3 coding DNA: TGCAGTGCTAGTACACGGGGAGAGACCCAGTACTTC.

The chain links TRBV28 to TRBJ1-1; D is unclear. V lost 3 bases and J 7 bases, leaving 6 bases between the germline ends. The CDR3 sequence is 11 residues long. Germline values: CDR1 MDHEN, CDR2 SYDVKM. Here the CDR3 DNA reads TGTGCCAGCAGTTTTGTTAATGAAGCTTTCTTT. Encoded protein: CASSFVNEAFF.

This clonotype was seen a few times. The chain is built from TRBV7-9 and TRBJ2-4; 8 positions agree with TRBD1. The J segment lost 6 bases and the V segment lost 0 bases, leaving 7 bases of the junction unmatched. This CDR3 contains 16 residues. Germline loops: CDR1 SEHNR, CDR2 FQNEAQ (reference sequence). CDR3 loop: CASSLALSGTGNIQYF. Here the CDR3 DNA reads TGTGCCAGCAGCTTAGCCCTCTCCGGGACAGGAAACATTCAGTACTTC.

This clonotype was picked up a small number of times. The V and J genes are TRBV7-8 and TRBJ2-2; D not resolved. The CDR3 spans 15 residues. CDR1 is SGHVS and CDR2 is FQNEAQ in the germline V gene. V was shortened by 5 bases and J by 5 bases, with 15 bases between the two germline ends. CDR3 sequence (DNA): TGTGCCAGCAGCCCAACGTGGGATGGTACCGGGGAGCTGTTTTTT. It specifies CASSPTWDGTGELFF.

This clonotype showed up many times. V gene TRBV24-1 combines with J gene TRBJ2-3; D is possibly TRBD1 or TRBD2 (5 bases each). This CDR3 has 14 residues. Germline CDR1 KGHDR, CDR2 SFDVKD. V was pared by 5 bases and J by 4 bases, with 12 bases between. Here the CDR3 DNA reads TGTGCCACCAGTGCAGACGGGGCCCCAGATACGCAGTATTTT. Residues: CATSADGAPDTQYF.

This clonotype was recorded at least ten times. The chain links TRBV10-2 to TRBJ2-6, with 9 bases matching TRBD2. J gave up 0 bases and V 4 bases, and 7 bases lay outside the gene matches. There are 18 residues in the CDR3. Germline V lookup: CDR1 WSHSY, CDR2 SAAADI. The DNA of the CDR3 is TGCGCCAGCAGTGTACGGCTAGCGGGACTCTCTGGGGCCAACGTCCTGACTTTC. It specifies CASSVRLAGLSGANVLTF.

The J gene is TRBJ2-6, the V gene TRBV19, with D unresolved. CDR1 and CDR2 from the germline V gene are LNHDA and SQIVND (reference sequence). V was shortened by 8 bases and J by 1 base, with 12 bases between the two germline ends. The CDR3 sequence is 15 residues long. The CDR3: CASLPGWSGANVLTF. The CDR3 nucleotides are TGTGCCAGTCTACCCGGATGGTCTGGGGCCAACGTCCTGACTTTC.

In its sample, this clonotype was seen many times. This chain connects TRBV6-5 to TRBJ2-7; TRBD2 is a possible D gene (6 bases). Trimming shortened V by 4 bases and J by 0 bases, and 13 bases separated the two germline ends. Germline V gene lookup returns CDR1 MNHEY and CDR2 SVGAGI. The CDR3 is made up of 15 amino acids. CDR3 sequence reads: CASSSTRGNSYEQYF. Here the CDR3 DNA reads TGTGCCAGCAGTTCGACGCGGGGAAACTCCTACGAGCAGTACTTC.

This clonotype was counted between two and nine times. This rearrangement joins TRBV7-2 to TRBJ2-3; D might be TRBD2 (5 bases). V was clipped by 1 base and J by 4 bases, with 12 bases between them. Germline V gives CDR1 SGHTA, CDR2 FQGNSA. The CDR3 has 15 amino acids. The CDR3 region has the DNA TGTGCCAGCAGCTTAGTTGGCGGACTCCCAGATACGCAGTATTTT. As protein: CASSLVGGLPDTQYF.

The J gene is TRBJ1-2, the V gene TRBV2; D is undetermined. CDR3 size: 14 residues. CDR1 is SNHLY and CDR2 is FYNNEI in the germline V gene. The germline V and J ends were trimmed by 6 bases and 6 bases, with 17 bases remaining between them. The chain's CDR3 is CASRSSKGQHGYTF. The CDR3 region has the DNA TGTGCCAGCAGATCCTCAAAGGGTCAGCATGGCTACACCTTC.

This sequence joins TRBV7-9 and TRBJ2-7, with a possible D match to TRBD1 (6 bases). The CDR3 totals 11 residues. Trimming removed 10 bases from V and 4 bases from J, with 11 bases in between. Germline loops: CDR1 SEHNR, CDR2 FQNEAQ (reference sequence). The CDR3 DNA reads as TGTGCCACCCGGACAGAGTACGAGCAGTACTTC. Encoded protein: CATRTEYEQYF. Variable domain in full (rest from reference TRBV7-9 and TRBJ2-7): DTGVSQNPRHKITKRGQNVTFRCDPISEHNRLYWYRQTLGQGPEFLTYFQNEAQLEKSRLLSDRFSAERPKGSFSTLEIQRTEQGDSAMYLCATRTEYEQYFGPGTRLTVT.